This T cell receptor beta chain comes out of a study of cytomegalovirus exposure and HLA in healthy donors. On this clone itself: Its antigen is not identified.

The PCR had 60 Vbeta and 13 Jbeta primers. This table comes from immunoSEQ multiplex PCR, and its TCRdb copy is limited to in-frame clones, with some not included. The data contain tens of thousands of clones, 53% of them seen just once; the ten biggest clones take up 6.2%. Donors showed nominal health when sampled, although they likely had unrecorded immune exposures. Points from the study as a whole: Overall, around 150 TCR beta chains were annotated as cytomegalovirus-associated.

The TCR originated in a woman aged 40-49 years in good health and CMV-seropositive. The source material was PBMCs.

This CDR3 reads CASSFRTGGFHEQYF. CDR3 in DNA: TGTGCCAGCAGTTTCAGGACAGGGGGATTTCACGAGCAGTACTTC. The V and J genes are TRBV27 and TRBJ2-7; TRBD1 aligns across 10 bases. Trimming took 3 bases from V and 5 from J; bases not matched to a gene: 7. The germline V gene encodes CDR1 MNHEY and CDR2 SMNVEV (reference sequence). The CDR3 sequence is 15 residues long.